These 7 T cell receptor beta chains originate from one sample sequenced in a study of blood T cell repertoires in COVID-19. This table comes from immunoSEQ multiplex PCR, and its TCRdb copy is limited to in-frame clones, with some not included. Here the sample spans about 300,000 clones, approximately 90% being singletons. Sequences were obtained from PBMCs or T cells enriched from blood (not recorded which). Receptors were obtained from a man between 25 and 39 years old who had recovered from COVID-19.

The chain has TRBV5-1 and TRBJ2-3, with TRBD1 matching over 8 bases. Germline V CDR1 and CDR2: SGHRS, YFSETQ. This CDR3 has 15 residues. J lost 6 bases, V lost 5 bases, and 11 bases had no gene match. In nucleotides, the CDR3 is TGCGCCAGCAGTTACGACAGGGGATTCGTGGATACGCAGTATTTT. This sequence encodes CASSYDRGFVDTQYF.

The V call is TRBV28, the J call TRBJ1-5; D unclear. The ends were cut back, 6 bases at V and 1 base at J, with 10 bases in the middle. CDR1 is MDHEN, CDR2 SYDVKM, per germline. The CDR3 loop spans 14 amino acids. CDR3 sequence reads: CASSLIQSNQPQHF. CDR3 nucleotides: TGTGCCAGCAGCTTAATACAGAGCAATCAGCCCCAGCATTTT.

The genes are TRBV4-1 and TRBJ1-4, with 7 positions matching TRBD1. CDR1 MGHRA and CDR2 YSYEKL come from the germline V gene. V lost 0 bases and J lost 6; bases outside the gene matches: 7. CDR3 length: 16 amino acids. CDR3 DNA: TGCGCCAGCAGCCAAGATCTTACCAGGGGGGATGAAAAACTGTTTTTT. This translates into CASSQDLTRGDEKLFF.

V and J are TRBV4-1 and TRBJ1-3; D is unresolved. V was shortened by 1 base and J by 4 bases, with 5 bases between the two germline ends. The CDR3 spans 13 residues. The germline CDR1 and CDR2 sequences are MGHRA and YSYEKL. Written as DNA, the CDR3 is TGCGCCAGCAGCCAAGTTCCGGGAAACACCATATATTTT. It encodes CASSQVPGNTIYF.

The chain combines TRBV4-2 with TRBJ1-1; D remains ambiguous. V was pared by 3 bases and J by 0 bases, with 20 bases between. Germline V gene data show CDR1 as LGHNA and CDR2 as YNFKEQ. This CDR3 has 18 residues. The CDR3 sequence: CASSQGGPFSSMNTEAFF. The CDR3 DNA reads TGTGCCAGCAGCCAGGGCGGGCCTTTCAGTAGTATGAACACTGAAGCTTTCTTT.

The rearrangement links TRBV2 to TRBJ1-5; 8 bases agree with TRBD1. Germline V CDR1 and CDR2: SNHLY, FYNNEI. This CDR3 comprises 15 residues. The V gene end was trimmed by 6 bases and the J gene end by 6 bases; junction bases not matched to a gene: 10. The CDR3 loop reads CASSPTGGKSQPQHF. As DNA, the CDR3 is TGTGCCAGCAGCCCTACAGGGGGGAAGTCTCAGCCCCAGCATTTT.

The CDR3 nucleotides read TGTGCCAGCAGCAGAACTACCGGGACGGGGGTTAGGCCCCAGCATTTT. Its protein product is CASSRTTGTGVRPQHF. The chain uses TRBV5-5 and TRBJ1-5; tentative D call: TRBD1 (5 bases). V lost 4 bases and J lost 9, with 23 bases in between. This CDR3 contains 16 residues. Germline CDR1 and CDR2: SGHKS and YYEKEE (reference sequence).